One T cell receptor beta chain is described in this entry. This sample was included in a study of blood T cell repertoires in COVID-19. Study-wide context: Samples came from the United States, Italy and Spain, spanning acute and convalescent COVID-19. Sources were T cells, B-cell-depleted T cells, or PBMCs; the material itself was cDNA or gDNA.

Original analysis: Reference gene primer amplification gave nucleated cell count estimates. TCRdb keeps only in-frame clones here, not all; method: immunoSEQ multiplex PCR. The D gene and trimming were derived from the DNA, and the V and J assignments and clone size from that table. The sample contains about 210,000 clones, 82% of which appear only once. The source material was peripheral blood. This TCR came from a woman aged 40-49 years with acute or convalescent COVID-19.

CDR3 protein: CASSGTGGFYGYTF. CDR3 bases: TGTGCCAGCAGCGGGACAGGGGGCTTCTATGGCTACACCTTC. The rearrangement uses TRBV5-6 and TRBJ1-2, with 12 bases that match TRBD1. The CDR3 sequence is 14 residues long. Unmatched junction bases numbered 2, after V lost 4 bases and J lost 4 bases. Germline assignment: CDR1 SGHDT and CDR2 YYEEEE.